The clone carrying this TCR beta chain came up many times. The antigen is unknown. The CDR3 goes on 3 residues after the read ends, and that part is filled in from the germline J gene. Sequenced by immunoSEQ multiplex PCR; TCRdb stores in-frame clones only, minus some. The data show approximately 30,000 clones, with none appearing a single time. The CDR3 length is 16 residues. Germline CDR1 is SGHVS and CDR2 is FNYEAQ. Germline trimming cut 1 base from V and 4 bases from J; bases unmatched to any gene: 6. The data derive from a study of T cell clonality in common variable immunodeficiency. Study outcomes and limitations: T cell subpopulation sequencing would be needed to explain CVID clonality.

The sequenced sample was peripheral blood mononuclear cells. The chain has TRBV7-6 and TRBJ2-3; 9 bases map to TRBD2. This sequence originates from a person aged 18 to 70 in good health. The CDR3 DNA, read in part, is TGTGCCAGCAGCTTAGAGGGCGGGGGGGCCGCAGATACG. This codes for CASSLEGGGAADT. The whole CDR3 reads CASSLEGGGAADTQYF.